Presented here are 20 T cell receptor beta chains from one specimen sequenced in a study of blood T cells in healthy people across ages. Primers used in a second PCR of roughly 6 to 11 cycles were a sample-barcoded 5' primer and a J-beta primer mix. TCRdb called the 5' RACE reads again in MiXCR, with one record for every CDR3 protein. Among hundreds of thousands of distinct CDR3 sequences listed, around 28% were seen once. The sample taken for sequencing was blood. The receptors derive from an elderly woman in good health.

The sample holds a few counts of this clonotype. This chain links TRBV5-1 with TRBJ2-5; 13 nucleotides agree with TRBD2. From germline, CDR1 is SGHRS and CDR2 YFSETQ. After removal of 2 bases from V and 5 bases from J, the junction contained 12 bases not matched to a gene. The CDR3 totals 18 residues. CDR3 in DNA: TGCGCCAGCAGCTTCGGGACTAGCGGGGCTCGGCGGGGGGAGACCCAGTACTTC. This encodes CASSFGTSGARRGETQYF.

The rearrangement uses TRBV28 and TRBJ2-5; the D gene is possibly TRBD1 (6 bases). Germline V gives CDR1 MDHEN, CDR2 SYDVKM. The CDR3 is 16 amino acids. Between the trimmed V and J ends, which lost 6 bases and 5 bases, there was a span of 22 bases. The DNA of the CDR3 is TGTGCCAGCAGCTCCGCTACAGGGAGTGGTTGGGAGACCCAGTACTTC. Translated: CASSSATGSGWETQYF.

The sample holds many counts of this clonotype. The CDR3 region is CASSPGGPGELFF. In DNA form, the CDR3 reads TGTGCCAGCAGTCCCGGGGGCCCCGGGGAGCTGTTTTTT. The chain has TRBV5-6 and TRBJ2-2; tentatively, D is TRBD1 or TRBD2 (6 bases each). Germline CDR1 reads SGHDT; CDR2 reads YYEEEE. V was cut by 5 bases and J by 6 bases, with 11 bases left in between. The CDR3 covers 13 residues.

This clonotype was seen ten or more times. The rearrangement joins TRBV7-9 to TRBJ1-6; no clear D gene. Per the germline V gene, CDR1 is SEHNR and CDR2 is FQNEAQ (reference sequence). The CDR3 contains 18 residues. Trimming cost V 5 bases and J 1 base, with 18 bases left between them. The CDR3 sequence: CASSTGPPVSSYNSPLHF. The CDR3 nucleotides are TGTGCCAGCAGCACCGGGCCCCCCGTCAGTTCCTATAATTCACCCCTCCACTTT.

This clonotype was observed at least ten times. This chain connects TRBV19 to TRBJ2-7, with D possibly TRBD2 on 5 matching bases. CDR1 is LNHDA, CDR2 SQIVND, per germline (reference sequence). CDR3 length: 13 amino acids. With 9 bases removed from V and 0 bases from J, the gap between germline ends came to 12 bases. CDR3 sequence: CASSEGSSYEQYF. DNA for the CDR3: TGTGCCAGCAGCGAAGGGAGCTCCTACGAGCAGTACTTC.

This chain connects TRBV3-1 to TRBJ2-3; 7 bases are shared with TRBD1. Trimming took 2 bases from V and 6 from J; bases not matched to a gene: 5. Germline V gene data show CDR1 as LGHDT and CDR2 as YNNKEL (reference sequence). The CDR3 length is 14 residues. The CDR3 loop is CASSQRGRGDTQYF. CDR3 bases: TGTGCCAGCAGCCAAAGGGGGCGCGGGGATACGCAGTATTTT.

On this clonotype: This may arise from a read error, as a much more abundant clone is one base away. J is TRBJ2-1 and V is TRBV11-2, with 15 bases aligning to TRBD2. In germline, CDR1 is SGHAT, CDR2 FQNNGV. The CDR3 totals 15 residues. CDR3 DNA: TGTGCCAGCAGCTTAGGGGGACTAGCGGGGGGTGAGCAGGTCTTC. Translation gives CASSLGGLAGGEQVF. Full variable domain (outside the CDR3, taken from reference TRBV11-2 and TRBJ2-1): EAGVAQSPRYKIIEKRQSVAFWCNPISGHATLYWYQQILGQGPKLLIQFQNNGVVDDSQLPKDRFSAERLKGVDSTLKIQPAKLEDSAVYLCASSLGGLAGGEQVFGPGTRLTVL.

The chain carries TRBV29-1 and TRBJ1-2, with D unresolved. The CDR3 length is 12 residues. The germline V gene encodes CDR1 SQVTM and CDR2 ANQGSEA. Trimming cost V 0 bases and J 4 bases, with 6 bases left between them. CDR3 sequence (DNA): TGCAGCGTTGAAGATTATGGCTATGGCTACACCTTC. Its translation: CSVEDYGYGYTF. Together with reference TRBV29-1 and TRBJ1-2, the CDR3 gives the full variable domain: SAVISQKPSRDICQRGTSLTIQCQVDSQVTMMFWYRQQPGQSLTLIATANQGSEATYESGFVIDKFPISRPNLTFSTLTVSNMSPEDSSIYLCSVEDYGYGYTFGSGTRLTVV.

About this clonotype itself: With a much larger clone just one base away, this may be a read error. The V call is TRBV6-1, the J call TRBJ1-2; a weak D match, TRBD1 (5 bases). CDR1 and CDR2 (germline): MNHNS, SASEGT. The CDR3 sequence is 13 residues long. CDR3 amino acids: CVSRRDGNYGYTF. CDR3 nucleotide sequence: TGTGTCAGCAGGAGGGACGGAAACTATGGCTACACCTTC.

There are many counts of this clonotype. The chain uses TRBV12-3 or TRBV12-4 and TRBJ2-7, with 7 bases matching TRBD2. This CDR3 region has 15 residues. J gave up 5 bases and V 3 bases, and 10 bases lay outside the gene matches. In DNA, the CDR3 is TGTGCCAGCAGTTTCGCCGGGGGGAGGGGCAACGAGCAGTACTTC. This sequence encodes CASSFAGGRGNEQYF.

This clonotype was observed a few times. This chain connects TRBV7-9 to TRBJ1-1; perhaps TRBD1 as D (6 bases). The CDR3 spans 16 residues. CDR1 is SEHNR and CDR2 is FQNEAQ in the germline V gene (reference sequence). V dropped 0 bases and J dropped 0 bases, with 11 bases sitting between them. The CDR3 DNA reads as TGTGCCAGCAGCTTAGCGGGCTGGGACATGAACACTGAAGCTTTCTTT. This sequence encodes CASSLAGWDMNTEAFF.

As regards this clonotype: A much larger clone differs from this one at a single base, so this may be a read error. The J gene is TRBJ2-4, the V gene TRBV28; D gene uncertain. This CDR3 has 16 amino acids. CDR1 is MDHEN, CDR2 SYDVKM, per germline. V shed 4 bases and J shed 0 bases, with 13 bases lying between them. CDR3 DNA: TGTGCCAGCAGTTCAGAGAGAGTACTAGCCAAAAACATTCAGTACTTC. This encodes CASSSERVLAKNIQYF.

The V and J genes are TRBV4-3 and TRBJ2-3; possible D gene TRBD1, 6 bases. This CDR3 is 13 amino acids long. Trimming took off 1 base at V and 11 bases at J, with 13 bases between the two ends. CDR1 LGHNA and CDR2 YSLEER come from the germline V gene. This chain's CDR3 is CASSQVRDRRQYF. CDR3 in DNA: TGCGCCAGCAGCCAAGTCCGCGACAGGCGGCAGTATTTT.

This clonotype has ten or more counts. V usage is TRBV20-1 and J usage is TRBJ2-1; 8 nucleotides line up with TRBD2. Per germline, CDR1 DFQATT and CDR2 SNEGSKA (reference sequence). V shed 3 bases, J shed 7 bases, and the junction held 8 bases outside the gene matches. This CDR3 has 14 residues. The CDR3 nucleotides read TGCAGTGCTAGGTACGGGGGGGCCGATAATGAGCAGTTCTTC. Translated, it gives CSARYGGADNEQFF.

This clonotype was seen more than once but under ten times. V usage is TRBV12-3 or TRBV12-4 and J usage is TRBJ1-1; weak D call: TRBD1 (6 bases). With 7 bases removed from V and 1 base from J, the gap between germline ends came to 10 bases. The CDR3 is 13 amino acids. The CDR3 region is CASTIRGNTEAFF. CDR3 bases: TGTGCCAGCACCATCAGGGGGAACACTGAAGCTTTCTTT.

This clonotype was detected ten times or more. The V gene is TRBV10-3, the J gene TRBJ2-4; D is perhaps TRBD1 (5 bases). Trimming pared 0 bases from V and 4 bases from J, leaving 10 bases between. Germline CDR1 is ENHRY and CDR2 is SYGVKD. This CDR3 has 15 residues. The CDR3 coding sequence is TGTGCCATCAGTGAGTCGTCAGGGAAGAAAAACATTCAGTACTTC. It encodes CAISESSGKKNIQYF.

This clonotype was seen more than once but under ten times. This sequence joins TRBV6-6 and TRBJ2-4; either TRBD1 or TRBD2 may supply D (5 bases each). The J call may not be correct, given that the DNA end is closer to TRBJ2-5. CDR3 length equals 15 residues. Germline V gene sequence: CDR1 MNHNY, CDR2 SVGAGI (reference sequence). The CDR3 nucleotides read TGTGCCAGCAGTCACGGGGCTAGCTACCTAGAGACCCAGTACTTC. Its protein product is CASSHGASYLETQYF.

This clonotype was recorded a few times. V usage is TRBV7-3 and J usage is TRBJ2-1; tentative D call: TRBD1 (6 bases). The CDR3 runs to 15 residues. Germline V CDR1 and CDR2: SGHTA, FQGTGA. Trimming shortened V by 1 base and J by 4 bases, and 11 bases separated the two germline ends. This chain's CDR3 is CASSLIGGKYNEQFF. The CDR3 bases are TGTGCCAGCAGCTTAATTGGGGGCAAGTACAATGAGCAGTTCTTC.

The rearrangement joins TRBV3-1 to TRBJ1-1; D remains unclear. Germline loops: CDR1 LGHDT, CDR2 YNNKEL (reference sequence). The CDR3 extends over 14 amino acids. V was pared by 1 base and J by 6 bases, with 12 bases between. This CDR3 reads CASSQGGRYAEAFF. The CDR3 coding sequence is TGTGCCAGCAGCCAAGGAGGACGTTACGCTGAAGCTTTCTTT. Variable domain in full (rest from reference TRBV3-1 and TRBJ1-1): DTAVSQTPKYLVTQMGNDKSIKCEQNLGHDTMYWYKQDSKKFLKIMFSYNNKELIINETVPNRFSPKSPDKAHLNLHINSLELGDSAVYFCASSQGGRYAEAFFGQGTRLTVV.

The sample holds many counts of this clonotype. The chain recombines TRBV9 with TRBJ1-4; D gene uncertain. The V and J ends lost 4 bases and 4 bases respectively, with 14 bases between them. CDR1 SGDLS and CDR2 YYNGEE come from the germline V gene. The CDR3 sequence is 15 residues long. Here the CDR3 DNA reads TGTGCCAGCAGCCCCGGTCGGCAGCGTAATGAAAAACTGTTTTTT. Its protein product is CASSPGRQRNEKLFF.